This T cell receptor (beta chain) was captured in a study of blood T cell repertoires in COVID-19. Whole-study context: Spain, Italy and the United States supplied samples that represented acute and convalescent COVID-19. Sources were T cells, B-cell-depleted T cells, or PBMCs; the material itself was cDNA or gDNA.

Seattle cases were enrolled at active infection and followed longitudinally. Source study methods: By means of reference gene primer amplification, nucleated cell counts were estimated. Sequencing used immunoSEQ multiplex PCR; TCRdb keeps in-frame clones, though not all of them. From that table come the V and J calls and clone size; the DNA was used to work out D and trimming. The sample holds 95,000 to 120,000 clones, 75% to 90% seen once. Trimming left V 3 bases short and J 4 bases short, with 10 bases between. The CDR3 totals 14 residues. The germline V gene has CDR1 SGHNT and CDR2 YYREEE (reference sequence).

The material sequenced was peripheral blood. The clonotype originates from a woman aged 55-69 years with COVID-19, enrolled during active disease. This chain joins TRBV5-4 and TRBJ1-4; tentatively, D is TRBD1 (5 bases). The CDR3 DNA reads TGTGCCAGCAGCTCGGGGGGGGTTAATGAAAAACTGTTTTTT. As protein: CASSSGGVNEKLFF.